Following are 21 T cell receptor beta chains from one sample sequenced in a study of blood T cell repertoires in COVID-19 (dated by TCRdb to the early 2020s). The library was prepared using the immunoSEQ multiplex PCR assay. The source is immuneACCESS, and TCRdb retained only in-frame sequences with V and J called. Part of the clones is not carried over; for the studies checked, unresolved V genes explain less than half of this, and the remainder is unexplained. The sample table holds some 360,000 clones, of which 88% were seen once. The ten largest clones capture around 0.92% of the sample. Sequenced input: PBMCs or T cells enriched from blood (not recorded which). The receptors were gathered from a woman aged 30 to 39 who had been exposed to COVID-19.

The CDR3 spells CASSWGTSGNYNEQFF. For the CDR3, the DNA is TGTGCCAGCAGCTGGGGGACTAGCGGAAACTACAATGAGCAGTTCTTC. The chain uses TRBV5-8 and TRBJ2-1; 11 nucleotides agree with TRBD2. Germline CDR1 is SGHTS and CDR2 is YDEGEE. The CDR3 has 16 residues. Losses at the gene ends were 3 bases for V and 3 bases for J; bases not matched to a gene: 5.

This clone was observed a single time. The V and J genes are TRBV30 and TRBJ1-3; TRBD1 is a possible D gene (5 bases). With 5 bases removed from V and 0 bases from J, the gap between germline ends came to 23 bases. From germline, CDR1 is GTSNPN and CDR2 SVGIG (reference sequence). The CDR3 length is 18 residues. For the CDR3, the DNA is TGTGCCTGGTATTCGGGACTCCTCAGCTCTTACTCTGGAAACACCATATATTTT. Its protein is CAWYSGLLSSYSGNTIYF. Combining the CDR3 with reference TRBV30 and TRBJ1-3 gives the whole variable domain SQTIHQWPATLVQPVGSPLSLECTVEGTSNPNLYWYRQAAGRGLQLLFYSVGIGQISSEVPQNLSASRPQDRQFILSSKKLLLSDSGFYLCAWYSGLLSSYSGNTIYFGEGSWLTVV.

The chain joins TRBV15 to TRBJ1-2; TRBD1 matches 8 bases. The junction had 9 bases not matched to a gene; V was cut back by 5 bases and J by 4 bases. This CDR3 contains 15 residues. Germline lookup yields CDR1 LNHNV and CDR2 YYDKDF (reference sequence). The CDR3 reads CATSGTGQVIYGYTF. CDR3 coding DNA: TGTGCCACCAGCGGAACGGGACAGGTCATCTATGGCTACACCTTC.

The V gene is TRBV4-2, the J gene TRBJ2-2; 13 bases fit TRBD2. Germline CDR1 reads LGHNA; CDR2 reads YNFKEQ. The trim removed 0 bases at V and 5 bases at J, leaving 3 bases unmatched. The CDR3 extends over 17 amino acids. The CDR3, as DNA: TGTGCCAGCAGCCAAGACACTAGCGGGAGGGGAACCGGGGAGCTGTTTTTT. Translation gives CASSQDTSGRGTGELFF.

The gene calls are TRBV19 and TRBJ2-2, with TRBD1 as a possible D gene (5 bases). CDR3 length: 14 amino acids. The germline CDR1 and CDR2 sequences are LNHDA and SQIVND (reference sequence). Trimming cost V 10 bases and J 3 bases, with 15 bases left between them. CDR3 nucleotides: TGTGCCACCGCCCCCCAGGGATACACCGGGGAGCTGTTTTTT. It encodes CATAPQGYTGELFF.

This clone showed up just a few times. The chain combines TRBV18 with TRBJ2-7, with 7 bases matching TRBD1. Germline-derived CDR1 and CDR2 are KGHSH and LQKENI. The CDR3 extends over 13 amino acids. J was trimmed by 4 bases and V by 5 bases; bases with no gene match: 5. In nucleotides, the CDR3 is TGTGCCAGCTCAAGAGGGACAGATTACGAGCAGTACTTC. Translation gives CASSRGTDYEQYF.

DNA of the CDR3: TGTGCCAGCAGCTTAAATCCAGCGGGAGGGTATGAGCAGTTCTTC. As protein: CASSLNPAGGYEQFF. J is TRBJ2-1 and V is TRBV7-8; 10 bases align to TRBD2. Looked up from germline, CDR1 is SGHVS and CDR2 is FQNEAQ. The CDR3 totals 15 residues. J gave up 8 bases and V 2 bases, and 6 bases lay outside the gene matches.

The rearrangement uses TRBV7-8 and TRBJ2-1; TRBD2 matches 14 bases. V shed 4 bases and J 6 bases; nucleotides not matched to a gene: 5. Germline CDR1 reads SGHVS; CDR2 reads FQNEAQ. The CDR3 runs 16 residues. CDR3 loop: CASSWGLAGAFNEQFF. The CDR3 coding sequence is TGTGCCAGCAGCTGGGGACTAGCGGGAGCCTTCAATGAGCAGTTCTTC.

V gene TRBV19 combines with J gene TRBJ2-1, with 7 bases lining up with TRBD2. Trimming took 0 bases from V and 2 from J; bases not matched to a gene: 1. There are 15 residues in the CDR3. Germline V lookup: CDR1 LNHDA, CDR2 SQIVND (reference sequence). The CDR3 DNA reads TGTGCCAGTAGTATAGAAGCGGGGACCTACAATGAGCAGTTCTTC. It specifies CASSIEAGTYNEQFF. The full variable domain, rest sourced from reference TRBV19 and TRBJ2-1, is DGGITQSPKYLFRKEGQNVTLSCEQNLNHDAMYWYRQDPGQGLRLIYYSQIVNDFQKGDIAEGYSVSREKKESFPLTVTSAQKNPTAFYLCASSIEAGTYNEQFFGPGTRLTVL.

The rearrangement joins TRBV7-9 to TRBJ1-1, with 8 bases that match TRBD1. CDR1 and CDR2 from the germline V gene are SEHNR and FQNEAQ (reference sequence). CDR3 size: 16 residues. With 5 bases clipped from V and 6 bases from J, the junction kept 14 bases outside the gene matches. The CDR3 DNA is TGTGCCAGCAGCCCCCCCCTGAGACAGGGGTTCCCTGAAGCTTTCTTT. This codes for CASSPPLRQGFPEAFF. Using reference TRBV7-9 and TRBJ1-1 for the parts outside the CDR3, the full variable domain is DTGVSQNPRHKITKRGQNVTFRCDPISEHNRLYWYRQTLGQGPEFLTYFQNEAQLEKSRLLSDRFSAERPKGSFSTLEIQRTEQGDSAMYLCASSPPLRQGFPEAFFGQGTRLTVV.

The chain recombines TRBV27 with TRBJ2-7; possibly TRBD1 for D (6 bases). Germline CDR1 and CDR2: MNHEY and SMNVEV (reference sequence). V shed 4 bases and J shed 3 bases, with 13 bases lying between them. The CDR3 consists of 14 residues. CDR3 in DNA: TGTGCCAGCAGTTCCCCGGGACAAGGCTACGAGCAGTACTTC. Its protein product is CASSSPGQGYEQYF.

The chain links TRBV20-1 to TRBJ1-3; TRBD1 matches at 7 bases. The CDR3 loop spans 11 amino acids. The J segment lost 7 bases and the V segment lost 6 bases, leaving 3 bases of the junction unmatched. The germline V gene encodes CDR1 DFQATT and CDR2 SNEGSKA (reference sequence). The CDR3 protein is CSARDSNTIYF. CDR3 coding DNA: TGCAGTGCCAGGGACAGCAACACCATATATTTT.

The chain employs TRBV23-1 and TRBJ1-1, with 7 bases fitting TRBD1. TRBV23-1 is labeled an ORF, and its function is uncertain. J gave up 4 bases and V 9 bases, and 20 bases lay outside the gene matches. The CDR3 spans 17 residues. The CDR3 DNA follows: TGCGCCAGTAGTTGGTTATTCGGGGACAGTCTTTCCACTGAAGCTTTCTTT. Translated: CASSWLFGDSLSTEAFF.

This chain links TRBV10-2 with TRBJ1-3; D gene uncertain. V was shortened by 6 bases and J by 2 bases, with 11 bases between the two germline ends. The CDR3 runs 14 residues. Germline V CDR1 and CDR2: WSHSY, SAAADI. The chain's CDR3 is CASSTTETGNTIYF. In nucleotides, the CDR3 is TGCGCCAGCAGCACTACCGAGACTGGAAACACCATATATTTT.

This clone was picked up one time. The rearrangement links TRBV3-1 (or the pseudogene TRBV3-2) to TRBJ1-2; the match to TRBD1 covers 10 bases. Germline lookup yields CDR1 LGHDT and CDR2 YNNKEL (reference sequence). CDR3 size: 15 residues. Trimming took 4 bases from V and 4 from J; bases not matched to a gene: 6. The CDR3 DNA sequence: TGTGCCAGCAGCCTAGACAGGGGGCTGGCCTATGGCTACACCTTC. Translated, it gives CASSLDRGLAYGYTF.

This rearrangement joins TRBV28 to TRBJ1-2; maybe TRBD1 (5 bases). Germline CDR1 and CDR2: MDHEN and SYDVKM. This CDR3 region has 13 residues. V was shortened by 6 bases and J by 2 bases, with 10 bases between the two germline ends. This CDR3 is CASRTVLNYGYTF. For the CDR3, the DNA is TGTGCCAGCAGGACAGTCCTAAACTATGGCTACACCTTC.

The gene calls are TRBV19 and TRBJ1-5; 7 bases align to TRBD1. The V gene end was trimmed by 7 bases and the J gene end by 2 bases; junction bases not matched to a gene: 11. Germline CDR1 and CDR2: LNHDA and SQIVND (reference sequence). The CDR3 runs 16 residues. CDR3 coding DNA: TGTGCCAGTACCCCCGCCGTAGGGGGCCGCAATCAGCCCCAGCATTTT. Protein sequence: CASTPAVGGRNQPQHF.

The gene calls are TRBV6-1 and TRBJ1-5; the match to TRBD1 covers 9 bases. The V segment lost 4 bases and the J segment 1 base; nucleotides outside the gene matches: 14. CDR1 MNHNS and CDR2 SASEGT come from the germline V gene. This CDR3 has 19 residues. The CDR3 protein is CASSAVLSRDRDSNQPQHF. The CDR3 bases are TGTGCCAGCAGTGCGGTCCTAAGCCGGGACAGGGACAGCAATCAGCCCCAGCATTTT.

This chain connects TRBV18 to TRBJ1-4; 8 bases map to TRBD1. Germline V gives CDR1 KGHSH, CDR2 LQKENI. The ends lost 1 base at V and 8 bases at J; junction bases unmatched: 12. The CDR3 contains 17 residues. This CDR3 reads CASSPRQGLALGEKLFF. CDR3 sequence (DNA): TGTGCCAGCTCACCACGACAGGGGCTTGCCCTTGGGGAAAAACTGTTTTTT. The full variable domain, its missing parts supplied by reference TRBV18 and TRBJ1-4, is NAGVMQNPRHLVRRRGQEARLRCSPMKGHSHVYWYRQLPEEGLKFMVYLQKENIIDESGMPKERFSAEFPKEGPSILRIQQVVRGDSAAYFCASSPRQGLALGEKLFFGSGTQLSVL.

This clone appeared once. J is TRBJ1-1 and V is TRBV7-5. TRBV7-5 constitutes a pseudogene. The CDR3 covers 17 residues. The CDR3 DNA reads as TGTGCCAGAAGCTTAGCCTACTATCTCAAGCTGCACGGTGAAGCTTTCTTT. Encoded protein: CARSLAYYLKLHGEAFF.

V usage is TRBV7-2 and J usage is TRBJ2-7, with 8 bases identical to TRBD1. This CDR3 is built from 14 residues. Germline-derived CDR1 and CDR2 are SGHTA and FQGNSA. Unmatched junction bases numbered 5, after V lost 5 bases and J lost 2 bases. CDR3 nucleotide sequence: TGTGCCAGCAGCGAGACGGACAGGGCCTACGAGCAGTACTTC. This gives the protein CASSETDRAYEQYF. Looking up the rest from reference TRBV7-2 and TRBJ2-7 gives the full variable domain: GAGVSQSPSNKVTEKGKDVELRCDPISGHTALYWYRQSLGQGLEFLIYFQGNSAPDKSGLPSDRFSAERTGGSVSTLTIQRTQQEDSAVYLCASSETDRAYEQYFGPGTRLTVT.